Listed here is a single T cell receptor (beta chain). Its target is not known. This specimen belongs to a study of T cells expressing NK-cell markers. Background on the study: Sorted CD3+CD56+NKG2C+, CD3+CD56+NKG2C- and CD3+CD56-NKG2C+ T-cell subsets were beta-chain profiled.

Whole-study results and caveats: Whether expanded NKG2C+ T cell clones recognized HCMV stayed uncertain. 1.0-7.0% of CD8+ T cells in over 5 donors belonged to dominant NKG2C+ clonotypes.

TCRdb re-called the 5' RACE reads and shows each CDR3 protein once, DNA omitted. The listing contains approximately 380,000 distinct CDR3 sequences. Germline CDR1 is ENHRY and CDR2 is SYGVKD. The CDR3 length is 15 residues. J is TRBJ2-3 and V is TRBV10-3; TCRdb proposes TRBD1, but this gene call is untestable without DNA. This TCR was sampled from a man aged 18-75 years in good health. The specimen sequenced was blood T cells: a sorted CD56 or NKG2C T cell subset, CD4+ or CD8+ T cells, or bulk PBMC T cells (not recorded which). The CDR3 reads CAIGTGGSGTDTQYF.